This TCR beta chain was observed in a study of shared clonotypes between healthy human individuals. Sequencing was performed with immunoSEQ multiplex PCR; in TCRdb, only in-frame clones are kept and a portion is missing. The sample holds a few million clones, around 94% seen once. CDR1 and CDR2 from the germline V gene are KGHSH and LQKENI. This CDR3 spans 13 amino acids. Trimming left V 0 bases short and J 7 bases short, with 7 bases between. Sequencing was performed on naive CD4+ T cells sorted from blood. Subset: CD45RA+ positively selected. The clonotype was recovered from a man younger than 35 in good health. The gene calls are TRBV18 and TRBJ2-1; D unresolved. The CDR3 DNA reads as TGTGCCAGCTCACCACCGAGAGTGAATGAGCAGTTCTTC. It specifies CASSPPRVNEQFF.